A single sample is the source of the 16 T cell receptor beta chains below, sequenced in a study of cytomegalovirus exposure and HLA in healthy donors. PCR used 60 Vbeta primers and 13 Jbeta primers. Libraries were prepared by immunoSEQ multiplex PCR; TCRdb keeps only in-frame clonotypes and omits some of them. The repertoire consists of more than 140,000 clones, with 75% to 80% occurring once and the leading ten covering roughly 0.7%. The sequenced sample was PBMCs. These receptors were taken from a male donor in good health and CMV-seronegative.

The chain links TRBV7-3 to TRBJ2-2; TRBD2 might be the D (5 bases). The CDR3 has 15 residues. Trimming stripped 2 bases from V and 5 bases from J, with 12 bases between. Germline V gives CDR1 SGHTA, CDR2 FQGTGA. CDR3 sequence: CASSLDRRGTGELFF. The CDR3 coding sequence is TGTGCCAGCAGCTTAGATCGGAGAGGGACCGGGGAGCTGTTTTTT.

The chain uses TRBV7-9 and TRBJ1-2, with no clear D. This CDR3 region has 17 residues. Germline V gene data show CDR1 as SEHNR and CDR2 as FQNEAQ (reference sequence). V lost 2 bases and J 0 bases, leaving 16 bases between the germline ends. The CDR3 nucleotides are TGTGCCAGCAGCTTATCCGAGGGAGGCAAAGCTAACTATGGCTACACCTTC. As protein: CASSLSEGGKANYGYTF.

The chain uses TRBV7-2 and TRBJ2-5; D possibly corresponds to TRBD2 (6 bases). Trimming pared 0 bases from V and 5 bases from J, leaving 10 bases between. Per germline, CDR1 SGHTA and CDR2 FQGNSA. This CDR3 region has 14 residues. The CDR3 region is CASSLALGGETQYF. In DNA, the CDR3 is TGTGCCAGCAGCTTAGCTCTCGGAGGGGAGACCCAGTACTTC.

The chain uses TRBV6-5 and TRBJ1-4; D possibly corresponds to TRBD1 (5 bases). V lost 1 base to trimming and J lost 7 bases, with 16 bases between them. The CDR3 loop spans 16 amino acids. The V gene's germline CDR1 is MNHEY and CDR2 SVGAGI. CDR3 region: CASSYLATGRGEKLFF. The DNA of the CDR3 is TGTGCCAGCAGTTACTTGGCCACAGGTCGAGGTGAAAAACTGTTTTTT.

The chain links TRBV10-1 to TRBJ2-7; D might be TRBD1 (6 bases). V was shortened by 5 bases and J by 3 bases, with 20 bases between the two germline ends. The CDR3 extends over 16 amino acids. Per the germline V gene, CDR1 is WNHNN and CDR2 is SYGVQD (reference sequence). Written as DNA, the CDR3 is TGCGCCAGCAGTCAACCGGGACAAGGAAGAGACTACGAGCAGTACTTC. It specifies CASSQPGQGRDYEQYF.

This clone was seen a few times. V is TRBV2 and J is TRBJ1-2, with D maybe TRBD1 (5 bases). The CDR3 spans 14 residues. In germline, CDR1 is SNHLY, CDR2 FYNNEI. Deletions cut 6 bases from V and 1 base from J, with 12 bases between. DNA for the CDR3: TGTGCCAGCAGGGCGGACACCTTTAACTATGGCTACACCTTC. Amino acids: CASRADTFNYGYTF.

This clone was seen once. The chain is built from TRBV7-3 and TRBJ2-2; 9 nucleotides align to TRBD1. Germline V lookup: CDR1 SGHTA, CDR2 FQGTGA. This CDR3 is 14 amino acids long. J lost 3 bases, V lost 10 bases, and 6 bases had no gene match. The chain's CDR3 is CAITWTGDTGELFF. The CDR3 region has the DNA TGTGCCATTACGTGGACAGGGGACACCGGGGAGCTGTTTTTT.

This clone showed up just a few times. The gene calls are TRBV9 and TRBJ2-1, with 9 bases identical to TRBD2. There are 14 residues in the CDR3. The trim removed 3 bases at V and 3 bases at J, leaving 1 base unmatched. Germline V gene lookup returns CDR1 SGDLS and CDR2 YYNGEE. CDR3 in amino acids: CASSASGNYNEQFF. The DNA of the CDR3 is TGTGCCAGCAGCGCTAGCGGGAACTACAATGAGCAGTTCTTC.

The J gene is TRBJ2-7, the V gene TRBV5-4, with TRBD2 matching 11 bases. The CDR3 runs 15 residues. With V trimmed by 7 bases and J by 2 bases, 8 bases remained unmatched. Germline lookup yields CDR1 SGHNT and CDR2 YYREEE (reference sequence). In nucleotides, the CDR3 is TGTGCCAGCGCGGCTAGCGGGGGGCTTACCTACGAGCAGTACTTC. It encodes CASAASGGLTYEQYF.

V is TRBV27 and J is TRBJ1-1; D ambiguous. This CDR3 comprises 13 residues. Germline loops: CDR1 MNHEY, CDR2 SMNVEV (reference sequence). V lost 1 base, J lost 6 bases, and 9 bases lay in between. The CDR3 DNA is TGTGCCAGCAGTTTATTATCCGGGGCTGAAGCTTTCTTT. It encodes CASSLLSGAEAFF.

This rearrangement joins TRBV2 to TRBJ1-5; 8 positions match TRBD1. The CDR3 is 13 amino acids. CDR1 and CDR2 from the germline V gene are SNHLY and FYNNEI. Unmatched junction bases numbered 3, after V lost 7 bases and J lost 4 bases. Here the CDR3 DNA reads TGTGCCAGCACAGGGGGCGGTAATCAGCCCCAGCATTTT. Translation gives CASTGGGNQPQHF.

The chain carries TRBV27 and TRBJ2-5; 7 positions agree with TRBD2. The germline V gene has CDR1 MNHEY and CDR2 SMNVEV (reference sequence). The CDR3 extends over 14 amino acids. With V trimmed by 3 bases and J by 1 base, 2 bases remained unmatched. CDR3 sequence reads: CASSLWGGQETQYF. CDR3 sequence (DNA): TGTGCCAGCAGTTTGTGGGGGGGCCAAGAGACCCAGTACTTC.

Here the CDR3 DNA reads TGTGCCAGCAATGTTCTGGGACAAGGGAACACTGAAGCTTTCTTT. This codes for CASNVLGQGNTEAFF. J is TRBJ1-1 and V is TRBV2; maybe TRBD1 (6 bases). The germline CDR1 and CDR2 sequences are SNHLY and FYNNEI. CDR3 length: 15 amino acids. V lost 7 bases and J lost 1, with 16 bases in between.

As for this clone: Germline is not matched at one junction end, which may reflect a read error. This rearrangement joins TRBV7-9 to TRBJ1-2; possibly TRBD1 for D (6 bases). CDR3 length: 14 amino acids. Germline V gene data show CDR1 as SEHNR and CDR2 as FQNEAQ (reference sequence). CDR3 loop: CSSSFGQNNYGYTF. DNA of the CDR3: TGTTCCAGCAGCTTTGGACAGAATAACTATGGCTACACCTTC.

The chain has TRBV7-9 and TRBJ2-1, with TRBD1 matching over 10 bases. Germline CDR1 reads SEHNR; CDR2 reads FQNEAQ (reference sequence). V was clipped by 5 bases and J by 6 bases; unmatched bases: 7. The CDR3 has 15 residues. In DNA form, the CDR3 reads TGTGCCAGCAGCCCAAGGGACAGGGGTGGCAATGAGCAGTTCTTC. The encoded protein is CASSPRDRGGNEQFF.

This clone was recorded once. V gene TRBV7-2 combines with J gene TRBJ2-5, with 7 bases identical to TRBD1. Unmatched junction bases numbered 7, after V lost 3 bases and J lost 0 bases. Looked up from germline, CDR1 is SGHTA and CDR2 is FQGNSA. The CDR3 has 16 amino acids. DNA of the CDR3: TGTGCCAGCAGCTTCACCGGGACAGTATACCAAGAGACCCAGTACTTC. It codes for CASSFTGTVYQETQYF.